These 8 T cell receptor beta chains share one sample of origin, sequenced in a study of cytomegalovirus exposure and HLA in healthy donors. 60 Vbeta and 13 Jbeta primers were used in PCR. Sequenced by immunoSEQ multiplex PCR; TCRdb stores in-frame clones only, minus some. Among some 90,000 clones listed, around 70% were seen once. The specimen was PBMCs. These receptors came from a man aged 50 to 59 in good health and CMV-seronegative.

The chain employs TRBV28 and TRBJ2-4; possibly TRBD1 for D (7 bases). Trimming removed 5 bases at V and 1 base at J, with 12 bases between. The CDR3 is 15 residues long. Germline V gene sequence: CDR1 MDHEN, CDR2 SYDVKM. The CDR3 DNA reads TGTGCCAGCAGTCAGGGGGGAGAGGCCAAAAACATTCAGTACTTC. It encodes CASSQGGEAKNIQYF.

This clone was seen only once. The rearrangement joins TRBV5-4 to TRBJ2-2; D may be TRBD2 (7 bases). The V and J ends lost 0 bases and 6 bases respectively, with 12 bases between them. CDR3 length equals 15 residues. The germline V gene encodes CDR1 SGHNT and CDR2 YYREEE (reference sequence). The CDR3 nucleotides read TGTGCCAGCAGCTTGGTGGGGGGGCACCCCGGGGAGCTGTTTTTT. Protein sequence: CASSLVGGHPGELFF.

This chain connects TRBV7-2 to TRBJ2-7; D uncertain. Germline loops: CDR1 SGHTA, CDR2 FQGNSA. V was pared by 5 bases and J by 5 bases, with 13 bases between. The CDR3 length is 13 residues. The CDR3 bases are TGTGCCAGCAGCCCAGAACTATTGGACGAGCAGTACTTC. Encoded protein: CASSPELLDEQYF.

The rearrangement links TRBV19 to TRBJ2-5; 8 nucleotides agree with TRBD1. This CDR3 spans 16 amino acids. CDR1 and CDR2 from the germline V gene are LNHDA and SQIVND (reference sequence). J gave up 5 bases and V 7 bases, and 15 bases lay outside the gene matches. The CDR3 DNA reads as TGTGCCAGTACAGTGACCAGGGGGCTAGGCGTGGAGACCCAGTACTTC. Translating it yields CASTVTRGLGVETQYF. Full variable domain (rest looked up from reference TRBV19 and TRBJ2-5): DGGITQSPKYLFRKEGQNVTLSCEQNLNHDAMYWYRQDPGQGLRLIYYSQIVNDFQKGDIAEGYSVSREKKESFPLTVTSAQKNPTAFYLCASTVTRGLGVETQYFGPGTRLLVL.

The chain employs TRBV6-6 and TRBJ2-1; 10 nucleotides line up with TRBD2. V gave up 11 bases and J gave up 8 bases; unmatched junction bases: 15. CDR1 is MNHNY, CDR2 SVGAGI, per germline (reference sequence). CDR3 length: 15 residues. As DNA, the CDR3 is TGTGCCGTGAAACTAGCGGGGTGGGTTCCGGATGAGCAGTTCTTC. This codes for CAVKLAGWVPDEQFF.

The chain couples TRBV6-1 to TRBJ1-5; TRBD1 might be the D (5 bases). Trimming stripped 0 bases from V and 6 bases from J, with 12 bases between. The CDR3 is 15 residues long. Germline V gives CDR1 MNHNS, CDR2 SASEGT. CDR3 in amino acids: CASSEAGGPSQPQHF. DNA of the CDR3: TGTGCCAGCAGTGAAGCGGGGGGACCCTCTCAGCCCCAGCATTTT.

V is TRBV5-8 and J is TRBJ2-7; D may be TRBD2 (6 bases). Germline V gene data show CDR1 as SGHTS and CDR2 as YDEGEE. V gave up 4 bases and J gave up 0 bases, with 14 bases separating them. The CDR3 length is 15 residues. CDR3 amino acids: CASSAGTVSSYEQYF. CDR3 nucleotides: TGTGCCAGCAGCGCCGGGACTGTGAGCTCCTACGAGCAGTACTTC. Full variable domain (rest looked up from reference TRBV5-8 and TRBJ2-7): EAGVTQSPTHLIKTRGQQATLRCSPISGHTSVYWYQQALGLGLQFLLWYDEGEERNRGNFPPRFSGRQFPNYSSELNVNALELEDSALYLCASSAGTVSSYEQYFGPGTRLTVT.

This clone has a handful of counts. This chain joins TRBV5-1 and TRBJ2-7, with 12 bases lining up with TRBD1. This CDR3 has 15 amino acids. The germline V gene has CDR1 SGHRS and CDR2 YFSETQ. Unmatched junction bases numbered 5, after V lost 4 bases and J lost 3 bases. The DNA for the CDR3 is TGCGCCAGCAGCGCTGGGACAGGGGGCGGCTACGAGCAGTACTTC. It is translated as CASSAGTGGGYEQYF.